This T cell receptor beta chain was profiled in a study of CD4 T cells in relation to SARS-CoV-2 and coronaviruses. Before the COVID-19 pandemic, during about 2011-2019, CD4+ T cells were taken from unexposed donors. CD4+ T cells were isolated from the cells after about nine days of culture. Measured with immunoSEQ multiplex PCR; TCRdb has only the in-frame clones, and not every one. This sample has 15,000 to 20,000 clones, with 65% to 80% found just once. Germline CDR1 reads LNHDA; CDR2 reads SQIVND (reference sequence). The V end lost 4 bases, the J end lost 1 base, and 10 bases lay between the germline ends. This CDR3 spans 14 amino acids. In the case of this clone: Antigen specificity is unknown.

The TCR originated in a human donor in good health. Sequences were obtained from CD4+ T cells from PBMCs, cultured in vitro. The gene calls are TRBV19 and TRBJ1-1; D not resolved. In DNA form, the CDR3 reads TGTGCCAGTAGTACCTCAGCGGGGAACACTGAAGCTTTCTTT. This encodes CASSTSAGNTEAFF.